The sample holds one count of the clone carrying this T cell receptor (beta chain). The antigen remains unidentified. This entry is derived from a study of graft-versus-host responses after intestinal transplantation. Study details: Anti-thymocyte globulin served as induction for all recipients, who then took tacrolimus and steroids for three to four years. Study-wide results and limits: After transplant, early declines in HvG clones were associated with peak levels of circulating GvH clones. Some patients had graft-donor T cell macrochimerism. In their allografts, the ratios of graft-versus-host to host-versus-graft T cell clones were high.

Produced via immunoSEQ multiplex PCR; TCRdb's table is partial and in-frame only. The top ten clones hold roughly 0.4% of a sample with approximately 86,000 clones, 92% of them seen once. The sample here was unstimulated CD8+ T cells sorted from spleen or lymph node cells, taken before transplant. This TCR came from a human donor who was the organ donor for an intestinal transplant.

This CDR3 is CASSYAGYEQYF. The CDR3 DNA is TGTGCCAGCAGCTACGCAGGCTACGAGCAGTACTTC. The chain joins TRBV6-5 to TRBJ2-7, with D unresolved. The CDR3 length is 12 residues. Per germline, CDR1 MNHEY and CDR2 SVGAGI. With 6 bases removed from V and 3 bases from J, the gap between germline ends came to 9 bases.